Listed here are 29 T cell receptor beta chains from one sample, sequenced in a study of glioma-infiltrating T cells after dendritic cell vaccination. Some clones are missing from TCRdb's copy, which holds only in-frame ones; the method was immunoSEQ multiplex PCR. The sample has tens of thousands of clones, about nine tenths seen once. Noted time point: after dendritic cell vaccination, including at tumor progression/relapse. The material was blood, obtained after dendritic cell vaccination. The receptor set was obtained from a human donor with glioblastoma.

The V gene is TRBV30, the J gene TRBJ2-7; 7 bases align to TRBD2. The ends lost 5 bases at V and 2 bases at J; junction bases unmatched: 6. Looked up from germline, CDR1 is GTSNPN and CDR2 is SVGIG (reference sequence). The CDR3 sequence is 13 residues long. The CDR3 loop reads CAWGLGTTYEQYF. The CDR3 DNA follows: TGTGCCTGGGGGCTCGGGACTACCTACGAGCAGTACTTC.

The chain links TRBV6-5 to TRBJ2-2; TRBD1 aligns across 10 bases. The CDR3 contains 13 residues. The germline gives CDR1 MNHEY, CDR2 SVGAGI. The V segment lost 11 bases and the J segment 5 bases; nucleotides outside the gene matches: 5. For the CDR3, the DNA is TGTGCCGGCCGGACAGGGGGGACCGGGGAGCTGTTTTTT. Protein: CAGRTGGTGELFF.

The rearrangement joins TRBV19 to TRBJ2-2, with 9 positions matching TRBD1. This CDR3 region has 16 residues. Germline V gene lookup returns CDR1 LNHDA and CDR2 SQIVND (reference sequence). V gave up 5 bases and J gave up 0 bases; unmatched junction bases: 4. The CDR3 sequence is CASSSGQGSNTGELFF. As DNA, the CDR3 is TGTGCCAGTAGTTCGGGACAGGGATCGAACACCGGGGAGCTGTTTTTT. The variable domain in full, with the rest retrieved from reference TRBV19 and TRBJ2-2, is DGGITQSPKYLFRKEGQNVTLSCEQNLNHDAMYWYRQDPGQGLRLIYYSQIVNDFQKGDIAEGYSVSREKKESFPLTVTSAQKNPTAFYLCASSSGQGSNTGELFFGEGSRLTVL.

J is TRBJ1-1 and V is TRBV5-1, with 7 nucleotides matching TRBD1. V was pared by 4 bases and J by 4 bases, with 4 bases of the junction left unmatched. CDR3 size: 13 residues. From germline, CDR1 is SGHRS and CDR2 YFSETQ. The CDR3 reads CASSLTGVTEAFF. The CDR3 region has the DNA TGCGCCAGCAGCCTAACAGGGGTCACTGAAGCTTTCTTT.

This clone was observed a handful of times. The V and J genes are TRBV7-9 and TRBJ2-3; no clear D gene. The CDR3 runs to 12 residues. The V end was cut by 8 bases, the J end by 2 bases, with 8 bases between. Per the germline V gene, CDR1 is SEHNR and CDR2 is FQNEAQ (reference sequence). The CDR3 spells CASGDSTDTQYF. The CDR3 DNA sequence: TGTGCCAGCGGCGACTCCACAGATACGCAGTATTTT. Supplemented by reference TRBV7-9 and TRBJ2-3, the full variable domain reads DTGVSQNPRHKITKRGQNVTFRCDPISEHNRLYWYRQTLGQGPEFLTYFQNEAQLEKSRLLSDRFSAERPKGSFSTLEIQRTEQGDSAMYLCASGDSTDTQYFGPGTRLTVL.

For the CDR3, the DNA is TGTGCCAGCAGCCCAAAGCGGGAGGCCTCCTACGAGCAGTACTTC. Protein sequence: CASSPKREASYEQYF. This chain links TRBV7-2 with TRBJ2-7; the match to TRBD2 covers 9 bases. The CDR3 spans 15 residues. J was trimmed by 0 bases and V by 5 bases; bases with no gene match: 5. In germline, CDR1 is SGHTA, CDR2 FQGNSA.

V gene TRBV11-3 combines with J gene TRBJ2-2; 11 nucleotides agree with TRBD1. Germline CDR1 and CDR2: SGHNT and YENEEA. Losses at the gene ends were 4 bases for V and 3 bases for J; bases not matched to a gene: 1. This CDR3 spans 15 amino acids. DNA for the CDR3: TGTGCCAGCAGCTCGGGACAGGGGGACACCGGGGAGCTGTTTTTT. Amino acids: CASSSGQGDTGELFF.

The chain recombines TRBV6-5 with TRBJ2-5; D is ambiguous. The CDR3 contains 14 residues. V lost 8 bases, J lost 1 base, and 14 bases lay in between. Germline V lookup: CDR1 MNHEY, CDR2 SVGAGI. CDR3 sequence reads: CASRQWATQETQYF. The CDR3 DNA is TGTGCCAGCCGTCAGTGGGCCACCCAAGAGACCCAGTACTTC.

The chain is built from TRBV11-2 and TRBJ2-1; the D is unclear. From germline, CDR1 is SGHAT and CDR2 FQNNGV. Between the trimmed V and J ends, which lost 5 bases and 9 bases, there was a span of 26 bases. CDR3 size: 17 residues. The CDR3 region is CASSHSRPGLNVGEQFF. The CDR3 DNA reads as TGTGCCAGCAGCCACTCCCGACCAGGCCTGAACGTCGGTGAGCAGTTCTTC.

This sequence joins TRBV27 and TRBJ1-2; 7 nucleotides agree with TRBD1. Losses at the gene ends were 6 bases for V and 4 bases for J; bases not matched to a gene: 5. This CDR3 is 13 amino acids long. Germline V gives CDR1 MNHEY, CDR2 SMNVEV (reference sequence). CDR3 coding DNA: TGTGCCAGCAGAGAGGGGGCAGCCTATGGCTACACCTTC. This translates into CASREGAAYGYTF.

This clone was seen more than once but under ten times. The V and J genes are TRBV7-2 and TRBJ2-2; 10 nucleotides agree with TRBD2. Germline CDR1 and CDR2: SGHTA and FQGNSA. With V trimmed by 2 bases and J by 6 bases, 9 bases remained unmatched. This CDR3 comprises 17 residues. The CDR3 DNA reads TGTGCCAGCAGCTTAAGTCCTAGCGGGAGTAGGGCCGGGGAGCTGTTTTTT. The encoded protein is CASSLSPSGSRAGELFF.

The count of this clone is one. The DNA for the CDR3 is TGTGCCAGCAGCCCCCAACAGGGCCCTGAGCAGTTCTTC. Its protein is CASSPQQGPEQFF. V and J are TRBV7-9 and TRBJ2-1; D perhaps matches TRBD1 (6 bases). The germline V and J ends were trimmed by 5 bases and 9 bases, with 14 bases remaining between them. CDR3 length: 13 amino acids. Germline assignment: CDR1 SEHNR and CDR2 FQNEAQ (reference sequence).

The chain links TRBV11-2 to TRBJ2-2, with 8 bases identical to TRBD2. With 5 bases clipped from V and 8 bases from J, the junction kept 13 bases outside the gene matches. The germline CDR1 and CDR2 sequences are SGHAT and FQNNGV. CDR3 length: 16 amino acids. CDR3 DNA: TGTGCCAGCAGCCATCGGGGGGGGGACTCCTCGGGGGAGCTGTTTTTT. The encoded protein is CASSHRGGDSSGELFF.

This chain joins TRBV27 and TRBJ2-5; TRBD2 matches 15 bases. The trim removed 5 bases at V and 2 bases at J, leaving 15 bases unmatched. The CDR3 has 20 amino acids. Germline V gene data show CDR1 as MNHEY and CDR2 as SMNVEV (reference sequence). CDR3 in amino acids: CASSPHMGLAGGILQETQYF. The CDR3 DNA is TGTGCCAGCAGTCCACATATGGGACTAGCGGGAGGCATACTTCAAGAGACCCAGTACTTC.

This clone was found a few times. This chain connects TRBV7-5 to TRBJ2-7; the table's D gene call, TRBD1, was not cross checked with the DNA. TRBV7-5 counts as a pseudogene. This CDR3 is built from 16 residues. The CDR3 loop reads CVRSPYRGKLSLEQYF. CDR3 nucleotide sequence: TGTGTCAGAAGCCCTTACAGGGGGAAACTGAGTTTGGAGCAGTACTTC.

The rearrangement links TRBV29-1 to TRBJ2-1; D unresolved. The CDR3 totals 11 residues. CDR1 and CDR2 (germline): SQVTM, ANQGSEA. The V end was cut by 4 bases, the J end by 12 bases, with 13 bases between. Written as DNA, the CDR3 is TGCAGCGTTGTTCCGACACCCGGGCAGTTCTTC. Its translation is CSVVPTPGQFF.

The CDR3 region has the DNA TGTGCCTCCAAGAGAGGGGGCATAAATACTGAAGCTTTCTTT. The encoded protein is CASKRGGINTEAFF. The chain has TRBV11-1 and TRBJ1-1; 7 bases line up with TRBD1. CDR3 length: 14 amino acids. With V trimmed by 11 bases and J by 5 bases, 14 bases remained unmatched. The V gene's germline CDR1 is SGHAT and CDR2 FQDESV (reference sequence).

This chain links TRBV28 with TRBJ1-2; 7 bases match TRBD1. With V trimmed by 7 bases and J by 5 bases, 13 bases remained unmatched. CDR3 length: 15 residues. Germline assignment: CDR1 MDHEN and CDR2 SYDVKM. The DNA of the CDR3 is TGTGCCAGCATCGGGACAGAGCCACCCAAATATGGCTACACCTTC. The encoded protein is CASIGTEPPKYGYTF.

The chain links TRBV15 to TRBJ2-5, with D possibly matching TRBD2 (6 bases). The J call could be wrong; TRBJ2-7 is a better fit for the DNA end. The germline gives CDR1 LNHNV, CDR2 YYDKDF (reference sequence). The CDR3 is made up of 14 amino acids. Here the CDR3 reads CATSRGGTIYEQYF. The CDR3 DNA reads TGTGCCACCAGCAGAGGCGGGACGATCTACGAGCAGTACTTC.

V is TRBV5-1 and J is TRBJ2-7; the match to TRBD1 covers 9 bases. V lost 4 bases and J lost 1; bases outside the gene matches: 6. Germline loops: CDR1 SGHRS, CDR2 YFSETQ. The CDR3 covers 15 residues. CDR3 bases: TGCGCCAGCAGCCCTTCCGGGACAGGGTCCTACGAGCAGTACTTC. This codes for CASSPSGTGSYEQYF.

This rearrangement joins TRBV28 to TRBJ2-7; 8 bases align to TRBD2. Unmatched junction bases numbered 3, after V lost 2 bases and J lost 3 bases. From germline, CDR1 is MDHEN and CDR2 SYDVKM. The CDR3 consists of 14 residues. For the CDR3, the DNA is TGTGCCAGCAGTTTACCGGGAGGGAGCTACGAGCAGTACTTC. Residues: CASSLPGGSYEQYF. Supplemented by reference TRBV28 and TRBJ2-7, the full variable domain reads DVKVTQSSRYLVKRTGEKVFLECVQDMDHENMFWYRQDPGLGLRLIYFSYDVKMKEKGDIPEGYSVSREKKERFSLILESASTNQTSMYLCASSLPGGSYEQYFGPGTRLTVT.

CDR3 coding DNA: TGTGCCAGCACTCGAATAGATCAGCCCCAGCATTTT. Amino acids: CASTRIDQPQHF. The chain combines TRBV6-1 with TRBJ1-5; D is unclear. CDR1 is MNHNS and CDR2 is SASEGT in the germline V gene. The V gene lost 7 bases and the J gene lost 5 bases, with 9 bases spanning the gap. This CDR3 region has 12 residues.

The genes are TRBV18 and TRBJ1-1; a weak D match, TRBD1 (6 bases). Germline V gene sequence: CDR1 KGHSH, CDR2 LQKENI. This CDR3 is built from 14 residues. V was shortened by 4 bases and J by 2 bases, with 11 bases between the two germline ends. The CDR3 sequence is CASSHLTGNTEAFF. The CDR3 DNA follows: TGTGCCAGCTCACATTTGACAGGAAACACTGAAGCTTTCTTT. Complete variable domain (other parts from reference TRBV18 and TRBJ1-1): NAGVMQNPRHLVRRRGQEARLRCSPMKGHSHVYWYRQLPEEGLKFMVYLQKENIIDESGMPKERFSAEFPKEGPSILRIQQVVRGDSAAYFCASSHLTGNTEAFFGQGTRLTVV.

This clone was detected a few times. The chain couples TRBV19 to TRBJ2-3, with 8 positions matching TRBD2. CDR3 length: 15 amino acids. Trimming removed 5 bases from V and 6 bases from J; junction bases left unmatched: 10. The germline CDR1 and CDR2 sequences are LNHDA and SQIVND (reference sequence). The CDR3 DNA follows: TGTGCCAGTAGTCTCGGGGGGGCGGGTCAGGATACGCAGTATTTT. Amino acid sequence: CASSLGGAGQDTQYF.

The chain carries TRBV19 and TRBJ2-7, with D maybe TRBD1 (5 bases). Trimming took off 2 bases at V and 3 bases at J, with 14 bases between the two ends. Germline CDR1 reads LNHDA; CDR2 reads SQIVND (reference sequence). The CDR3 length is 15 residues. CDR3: CASSIMVGEIYEQYF. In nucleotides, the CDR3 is TGTGCCAGTAGTATAATGGTAGGGGAAATCTACGAGCAGTACTTC.

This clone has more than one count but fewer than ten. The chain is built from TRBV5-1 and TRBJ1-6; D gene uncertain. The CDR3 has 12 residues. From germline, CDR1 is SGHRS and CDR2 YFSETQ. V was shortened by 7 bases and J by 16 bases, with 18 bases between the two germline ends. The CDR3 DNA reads TGCGCCAGCTCCCGGGGAAAAGGAGATCTCCACTTT. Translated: CASSRGKGDLHF.

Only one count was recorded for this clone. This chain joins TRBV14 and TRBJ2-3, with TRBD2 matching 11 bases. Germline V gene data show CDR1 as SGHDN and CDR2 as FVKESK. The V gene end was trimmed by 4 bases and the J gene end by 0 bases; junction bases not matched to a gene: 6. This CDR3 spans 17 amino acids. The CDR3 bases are TGTGCCAGCAGCCCGTTTCGGACTAGCGGGAGCACAGATACGCAGTATTTT. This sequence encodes CASSPFRTSGSTDTQYF.

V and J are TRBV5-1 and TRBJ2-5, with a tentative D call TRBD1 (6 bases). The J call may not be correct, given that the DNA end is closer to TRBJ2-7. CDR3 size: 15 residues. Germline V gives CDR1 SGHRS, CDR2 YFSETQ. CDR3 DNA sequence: TGCGCCAGCAGCTTGGGTCCGACAGGAAACTACGAGCAGTACTTC. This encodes CASSLGPTGNYEQYF.

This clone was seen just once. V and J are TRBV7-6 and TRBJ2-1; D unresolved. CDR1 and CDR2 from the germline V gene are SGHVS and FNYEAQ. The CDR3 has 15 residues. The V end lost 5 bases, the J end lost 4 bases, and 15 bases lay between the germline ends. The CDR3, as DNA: TGTGCCAGCAGCCTCCCCGTGGGCCCATACAATGAGCAGTTCTTC. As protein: CASSLPVGPYNEQFF.